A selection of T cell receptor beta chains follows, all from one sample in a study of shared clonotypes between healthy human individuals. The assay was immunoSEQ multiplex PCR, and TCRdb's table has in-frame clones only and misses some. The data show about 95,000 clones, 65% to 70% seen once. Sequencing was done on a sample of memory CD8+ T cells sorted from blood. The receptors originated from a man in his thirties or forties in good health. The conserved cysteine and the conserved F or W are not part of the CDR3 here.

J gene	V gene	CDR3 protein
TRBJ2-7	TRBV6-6	ASSYSGTHSEQY
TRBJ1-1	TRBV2	ASSRRPQGNQNTEAF
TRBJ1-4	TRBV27	ASSLRRAPNEKLF
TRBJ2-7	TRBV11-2	ASSLGGLAGSYEQY
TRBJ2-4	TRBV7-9	ASSAPGLNSNQY
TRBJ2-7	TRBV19	ASSISGTGGEQY
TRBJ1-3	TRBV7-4	ANGVVPGVSGNTIY
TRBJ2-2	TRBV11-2	ASSAHPNTGELF
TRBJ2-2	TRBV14	ASNSGTRTDTGELF
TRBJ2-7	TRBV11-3	ASSAIRGEQY
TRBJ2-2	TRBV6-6	ASTPEGRGGELF
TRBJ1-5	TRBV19	ASSIWQGHQPQH
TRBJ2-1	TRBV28	AGCPGPPDNEQF
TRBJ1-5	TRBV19	ASSIDSSNQPQH
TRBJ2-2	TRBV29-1	SVYVGMGETGELF
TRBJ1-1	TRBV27	ASSLIPLQGSNTEAF
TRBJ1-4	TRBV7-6	ASSPGATPEKLF
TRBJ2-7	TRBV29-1	SVEDPGAQSYEQY
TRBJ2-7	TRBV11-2	ASSLVARASYEQY
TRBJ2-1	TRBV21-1	ASSKLARAGGNEQF
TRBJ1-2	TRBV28	ASSLLGGPYGYT
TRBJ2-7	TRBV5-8	ASSSPGLSNYEQY
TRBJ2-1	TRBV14	ASSQVSSGLYNEQF
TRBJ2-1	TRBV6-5	ASSYGESSYNEQF
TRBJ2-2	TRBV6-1	ASTVAGDTGELF
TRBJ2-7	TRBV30	AWRQVGEQY
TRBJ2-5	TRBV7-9	ASSFPWLDETQY
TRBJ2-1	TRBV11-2	ASSLGVDRVLVNEQF
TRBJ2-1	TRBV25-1	ASSPQRLAGDDNEQF
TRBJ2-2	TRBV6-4	ASSDGRGNTGELF
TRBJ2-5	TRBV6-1	ASSEALGEGQETQY
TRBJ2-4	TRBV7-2	ASSQDETSGSNIQY
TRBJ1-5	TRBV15	ATSRDAGGGQPQH
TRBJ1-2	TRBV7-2	ASSSRSQDYT
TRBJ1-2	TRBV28	ASSLGPRGVGGYT
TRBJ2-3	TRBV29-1	SVDSAATDTQY
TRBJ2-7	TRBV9	ASSVDKGLEQY
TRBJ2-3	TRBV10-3	AIGGLAGDTDTQY
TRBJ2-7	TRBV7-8	ASSPLGQGLYEQY
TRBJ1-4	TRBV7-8	ASSPPVAGLHEKLF
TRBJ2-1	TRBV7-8	ASSTYNEQF
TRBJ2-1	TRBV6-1	ASSVSTSGSIDEQF
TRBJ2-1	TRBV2	ASTGGFDEQF
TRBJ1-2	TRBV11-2	ASSPLPGVKDYGYT
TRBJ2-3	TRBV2	ASKRQVTDTQY
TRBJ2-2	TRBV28	ASSLPQPGNTGELF
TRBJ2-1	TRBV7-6	ASSWGQGSSYNEQF
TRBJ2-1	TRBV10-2	ASSERDGLTYNEQF
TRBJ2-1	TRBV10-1	ASSGRTSGAWDEQF
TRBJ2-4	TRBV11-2	ASSPMSGLGKNIQY
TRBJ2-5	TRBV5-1	ASSSGKLIRDRAGETQY
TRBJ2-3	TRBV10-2	ASSPGLAGTDTQY
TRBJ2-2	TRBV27	ASSKTRVGAGELF
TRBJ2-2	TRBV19	ASLAGGAGELF
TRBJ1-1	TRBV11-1	ASEGQNTEAF
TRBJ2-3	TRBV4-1	ASSQDGSGGTDTQY
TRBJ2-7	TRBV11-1	ASRPPGTGNHEQY
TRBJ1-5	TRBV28	ASRKWRASKQPQH
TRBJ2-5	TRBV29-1	SVDGARLAGSASWETQY